Reported below is one T cell receptor beta chain. Germline CDR1 reads SGHRS; CDR2 reads YFSETQ. V lost 0 bases to trimming and J lost 3 bases; unmatched junction nucleotides: 7. CDR3 length equals 17 residues. Sequenced by immunoSEQ multiplex PCR; TCRdb stores in-frame clones only, minus some. Among about 100,000 clones listed, approximately 90% were seen once. This sample is drawn from a study of T cell changes during pregnancy in multiple sclerosis. Here the sequenced sample was peripheral blood, taken after pregnancy. The chain recombines TRBV5-1 with TRBJ2-1, with 9 bases aligning to TRBD2. This TCR was recovered from a female donor with multiple sclerosis, enrolled in a pregnancy study. The CDR3 loop is CASSLARSGSHYNEQFF. The CDR3 nucleotides read TGCGCCAGCAGCTTGGCTCGTAGCGGGAGCCACTACAATGAGCAGTTCTTC.